The 22 T cell receptor beta chains below were found in one sample sequenced in a study of T-cell reconstitution after alpha-beta-depleted transplantation in children. The authors prepared the TCRbeta library with unique molecular identifiers. TCRdb re-analysed the PCR reads in MiXCR, keeping a single row per CDR3 protein. The table lists a few hundred thousand distinct CDR3 sequences, roughly an eighth of them singletons. This specimen consisted of PBMCs from the stem cell graft donor, obtained from the stem cell graft. The source of these receptors is a human donor who donated a stem cell graft to a child with combined immunodeficiency.

This clonotype was detected many times. This sequence joins TRBV12-3 or TRBV12-4 and TRBJ2-7; D call uncertain. The CDR3 extends over 14 amino acids. The V end lost 2 bases, the J end lost 0 bases, and 8 bases lay between the germline ends. The CDR3 region is CASSLQGPSYEQYF. The CDR3 DNA reads as TGTGCCAGCAGTTTACAAGGGCCCTCCTACGAGCAGTACTTC.

This clonotype was detected ten times or more. The rearrangement joins TRBV27 to TRBJ2-1, with D possibly matching TRBD2 (6 bases). Trimming left V 4 bases short and J 5 bases short, with 9 bases between. CDR1 is MNHEY, CDR2 SMNVEV, per germline (reference sequence). The CDR3 consists of 13 residues. The CDR3 spells CASSWGLHNEQFF. The CDR3 bases are TGTGCCAGCAGTTGGGGACTCCACAATGAGCAGTTCTTC.

This clonotype was picked up many times. The rearrangement links TRBV20-1 to TRBJ2-7; TRBD2 matches at 7 bases. Trimming took 4 bases from V and 0 from J; bases not matched to a gene: 9. This CDR3 spans 15 amino acids. Germline assignment: CDR1 DFQATT and CDR2 SNEGSKA (reference sequence). DNA for the CDR3: TGCAGTGCTAAGGATTACGGGGGGAGCTCCTACGAGCAGTACTTC. Protein product: CSAKDYGGSSYEQYF.

In this sample, this clonotype turned up a few times. This sequence joins TRBV6-1 and TRBJ2-5, with 10 bases aligning to TRBD2. Per germline, CDR1 MNHNS and CDR2 SASEGT. Unmatched junction bases numbered 16, after V lost 7 bases and J lost 2 bases. This CDR3 is built from 18 residues. This CDR3 is CASTRQGPSGGAQETQYF. In nucleotides, the CDR3 is TGTGCCAGCACCAGACAGGGACCCAGCGGGGGGGCTCAAGAGACCCAGTACTTC.

The V call is TRBV5-1, the J call TRBJ2-7; TRBD1 might be the D (6 bases). Trimming took off 4 bases at V and 9 bases at J, with 17 bases between the two ends. This CDR3 has 13 residues. Germline CDR1 reads SGHRS; CDR2 reads YFSETQ. The CDR3 here is CASSPAGTGRQYF. Written as DNA, the CDR3 is TGCGCCAGCAGCCCCGCGGGTACAGGGCGGCAGTACTTC.

This clonotype was recorded at least ten times. The chain carries TRBV30 and TRBJ1-5; D not certain. There are 13 residues in the CDR3. V lost 4 bases and J lost 4, with 11 bases in between. Per germline, CDR1 GTSNPN and CDR2 SVGIG (reference sequence). The CDR3, as DNA: TGTGCCTGGAACGCTCGGGGAAATCAGCCCCAGCATTTT. This sequence encodes CAWNARGNQPQHF.

This clonotype appeared many times. The chain couples TRBV18 to TRBJ2-2, with 7 nucleotides matching TRBD1. J lost 5 bases, V lost 3 bases, and 9 bases had no gene match. This CDR3 comprises 16 residues. Germline V CDR1 and CDR2: KGHSH, LQKENI. As DNA, the CDR3 is TGTGCCAGCTCACCTCCGACAGGGCGAACAACCGGGGAGCTGTTTTTT. Amino acids: CASSPPTGRTTGELFF.

This clonotype came up many times. This rearrangement joins TRBV7-8 to TRBJ1-2; D not certain. This CDR3 is built from 14 residues. The germline CDR1 and CDR2 sequences are SGHVS and FQNEAQ. V lost 1 base and J lost 2, with 8 bases in between. CDR3 loop: CASSLEVINYGYTF. Written as DNA, the CDR3 is TGTGCCAGCAGCTTAGAGGTCATCAACTATGGCTACACCTTC. The full variable domain, its missing parts supplied by reference TRBV7-8 and TRBJ1-2, is GAGVSQSPRYKVAKRGQDVALRCDPISGHVSLFWYQQALGQGPEFLTYFQNEAQLDKSGLPSDRFFAERPEGSVSTLKIQRTQQEDSAVYLCASSLEVINYGYTFGSGTRLTVV.

The chain combines TRBV12-3 or TRBV12-4 with TRBJ2-7; the D gene is possibly TRBD1 (5 bases). The CDR3 runs 14 residues. The ends were cut back, 5 bases at V and 5 bases at J, with 16 bases in the middle. The CDR3 reads CASSRGLATHEQYF. CDR3 nucleotide sequence: TGTGCCAGCAGTAGGGGCTTAGCTACCCACGAGCAGTACTTC.

V and J are TRBV7-9 and TRBJ2-1, with D tentatively TRBD1 or TRBD2 (5 bases each). Trimming left V 5 bases short and J 4 bases short, with 18 bases between. Germline-derived CDR1 and CDR2 are SEHNR and FQNEAQ (reference sequence). There are 16 residues in the CDR3. The CDR3 region is CASSTTPGTRYNEQFF. Here the CDR3 DNA reads TGTGCCAGCAGCACCACACCCGGGACCAGATACAATGAGCAGTTCTTC.

At least ten counts were recorded for this clonotype. The chain joins TRBV29-1 to TRBJ2-1, with D hard to call. CDR3 length equals 13 residues. Germline V gives CDR1 SQVTM, CDR2 ANQGSEA. The ends were cut back, 5 bases at V and 2 bases at J, with 10 bases in the middle. The CDR3 coding sequence is TGCAGCGTTAGTTTCTTAACCTACAATGAGCAGTTCTTC. It yields the protein CSVSFLTYNEQFF.

In its sample, this clonotype was seen a few times. V usage is TRBV12-3 or TRBV12-4 and J usage is TRBJ1-5; a possible D gene is TRBD1 (6 bases). The CDR3 has 15 amino acids. Trimming cost V 7 bases and J 0 bases, with 13 bases left between them. The CDR3: CASTATGYSNQPQHF. The CDR3 DNA follows: TGTGCCAGCACTGCGACAGGCTATAGCAATCAGCCCCAGCATTTT.

This clonotype was seen many times. V usage is TRBV29-1 and J usage is TRBJ2-1, with D possibly being TRBD2 (6 bases). The CDR3 is 14 residues long. Trimming took off 3 bases at V and 5 bases at J, with 14 bases between the two ends. Germline assignment: CDR1 SQVTM and CDR2 ANQGSEA. CDR3 amino acids: CSVDRDFQNNEQFF. In DNA form, the CDR3 reads TGCAGCGTTGATAGGGACTTCCAAAACAATGAGCAGTTCTTC.

The V and J genes are TRBV5-5 and TRBJ1-2; TRBD1 matches 7 bases. Per germline, CDR1 SGHKS and CDR2 YYEKEE (reference sequence). The CDR3 runs 15 residues. V lost 2 bases, J lost 1 base, and 5 bases stayed unmatched. CDR3 amino acids: CASSFRDSNNYGYTF. The DNA of the CDR3 is TGTGCCAGCAGCTTCCGGGACAGCAATAACTATGGCTACACCTTC.

V and J are TRBV5-6 and TRBJ1-2, with D perhaps TRBD1 (5 bases). In germline, CDR1 is SGHDT, CDR2 YYEEEE. The CDR3 is made up of 11 amino acids. Trimming took off 2 bases at V and 7 bases at J, with 6 bases between the two ends. The CDR3, as DNA: TGTGCCAGCAGCTTCAGGGTTGGCTACACCTTC. This codes for CASSFRVGYTF.

The chain is built from TRBV23-1 and TRBJ2-3; D remains unclear. TRBV23-1 carries the ORF label, with uncertain function. The CDR3 has 16 amino acids. V was shortened by 0 bases and J by 6 bases, with 16 bases between the two germline ends. Here the CDR3 reads CASSQSAPLLIDTQYF. CDR3 DNA sequence: TGCGCCAGCAGTCAATCGGCCCCCCTCTTAATTGATACGCAGTATTTT.

In this sample, this clonotype turned up many times. This rearrangement joins TRBV15 to TRBJ2-1; D is ambiguous. The CDR3 totals 14 residues. CDR1 and CDR2 (germline): LNHNV, YYDKDF (reference sequence). V was trimmed by 5 bases and J by 2 bases, leaving 10 bases between them. DNA of the CDR3: TGTGCCACCAGCTTAGGGAATACCTACAATGAGCAGTTCTTC. Its translation is CATSLGNTYNEQFF.

The V call is TRBV24-1, the J call TRBJ2-3, with D perhaps TRBD1 or TRBD2 (5 bases each). The CDR3 runs to 13 residues. Germline values: CDR1 KGHDR, CDR2 SFDVKD. Trimming took off 5 bases at V and 5 bases at J, with 10 bases between the two ends. This CDR3 is CATSGQGEDTQYF. DNA for the CDR3: TGTGCCACCAGTGGCCAGGGAGAAGATACGCAGTATTTT.

This clonotype was counted a few times. This chain links TRBV12-3 or TRBV12-4 with TRBJ2-7; TRBD2 might be the D (5 bases). Between the trimmed V and J ends, which lost 8 bases and 3 bases, there was a span of 14 bases. CDR3 size: 13 residues. CDR3 protein: CASRGVQNYEQYF. Written as DNA, the CDR3 is TGTGCCAGCCGGGGTGTCCAAAACTACGAGCAGTACTTC.

CDR3 residues: CASSAGFAVGTEAFF. In nucleotides, the CDR3 is TGTGCCAGCAGTGCGGGGTTCGCAGTGGGCACTGAAGCTTTCTTT. J is TRBJ1-1 and V is TRBV2, with D uncertain. CDR1 is SNHLY and CDR2 is FYNNEI in the germline V gene. V was trimmed by 4 bases and J by 4 bases, leaving 16 bases between them. CDR3 length: 15 amino acids.

The table lists this clonotype with many counts. The chain couples TRBV7-2 to TRBJ2-2, with 7 nucleotides matching TRBD1. Germline values: CDR1 SGHTA, CDR2 FQGNSA. V lost 1 base to trimming and J lost 7 bases; unmatched junction nucleotides: 3. This CDR3 region has 14 residues. The CDR3 loop is CASSLVRGHGELFF. The CDR3 DNA reads as TGTGCCAGCAGCTTAGTGAGGGGGCACGGGGAGCTGTTTTTT.

This clonotype showed up many times. This sequence joins TRBV6-5 and TRBJ2-3; 7 bases are shared with TRBD2. Per the germline V gene, CDR1 is MNHEY and CDR2 is SVGAGI. V dropped 1 base and J dropped 0; count of bases not matched to a gene: 7. The CDR3 is 17 amino acids. The CDR3 nucleotides are TGTGCCAGCAGTTACTTCCGCGGGAGTCCCAGCACAGATACGCAGTATTTT. Amino acid sequence: CASSYFRGSPSTDTQYF.